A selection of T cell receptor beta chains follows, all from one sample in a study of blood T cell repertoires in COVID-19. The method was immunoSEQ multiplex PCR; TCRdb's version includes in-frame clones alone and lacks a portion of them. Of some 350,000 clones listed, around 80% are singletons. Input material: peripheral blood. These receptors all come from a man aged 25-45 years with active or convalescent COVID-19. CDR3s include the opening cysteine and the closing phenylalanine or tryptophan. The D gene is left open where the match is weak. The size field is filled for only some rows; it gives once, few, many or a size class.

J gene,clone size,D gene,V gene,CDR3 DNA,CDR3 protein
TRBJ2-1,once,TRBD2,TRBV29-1,TGCAGCGTCCACTCTACTAGCGGGAGGCGGAGGAATGAGCAGTTCTTC,CSVHSTSGRRRNEQFF
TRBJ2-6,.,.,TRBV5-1,TGCGCCAGCAGCTTGGGGGGCAGCGGGTCTGGGGCCAACGTCCTGACTTTC,CASSLGGSGSGANVLTF
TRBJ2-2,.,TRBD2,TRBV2,TGTGCCAGCAGTGACGGGACTAGCCCCGGGGAGCTGTTTTTT,CASSDGTSPGELFF
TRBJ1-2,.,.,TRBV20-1,TGCAGTGCTATGAGAGGTCCTGGCTACACCTTC,CSAMRGPGYTF
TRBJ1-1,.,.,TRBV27,TGTGCCAGCAGTCGGATTCCGGGGACTGAAGCTTTCTTT,CASSRIPGTEAFF
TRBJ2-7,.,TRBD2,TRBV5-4,TGTGCCAGCAGCACCACCCTAGCGGGGGGGTCCTACGAGCAGTACTTC,CASSTTLAGGSYEQYF
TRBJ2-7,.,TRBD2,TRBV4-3,TGCGCCAGCAGCCAAGATCATAGGACTAGGAGTGCCTACGAGCAGTACTTC,CASSQDHRTRSAYEQYF
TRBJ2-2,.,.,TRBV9,TGTGCCAGCAGCGTCATGGGGCGGGACAACACCGGGGAGCTGTTTTTT,CASSVMGRDNTGELFF
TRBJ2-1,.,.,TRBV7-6,TGTGCCAGCAGCTTAGCGGAGACTAGGCTTTACAATGAGCAGTTCTTC,CASSLAETRLYNEQFF
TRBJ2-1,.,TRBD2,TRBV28,TGTGCCAGCAGTTTGGAGGCGGGAGGGCCTTACAATGAGCAGTTCTTC,CASSLEAGGPYNEQFF
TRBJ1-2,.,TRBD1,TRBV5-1,TGCGCCAGCAGTCCCCAGGACAGGGGCATAGATGGCTACACCTTC,CASSPQDRGIDGYTF
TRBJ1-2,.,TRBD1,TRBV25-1,TGTGCCAGCAGTGAATATAAGGGACAGAATGGCTACACCTTC,CASSEYKGQNGYTF
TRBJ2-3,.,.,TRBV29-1,TGCAGCGTTAAGACTAGTCACCGGCACACAGATACGCAGTATTTT,CSVKTSHRHTDTQYF
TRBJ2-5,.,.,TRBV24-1,TGTGCCACCAGTGATCCAGGACAGCAAGAGACCCAGTACTTC,CATSDPGQQETQYF
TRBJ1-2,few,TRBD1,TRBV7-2,TGTGCCAGCAGCTTATTCGGGACAGAAGAGAGAGGCTACACCTTC,CASSLFGTEERGYTF
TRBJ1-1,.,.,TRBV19,TGTGCCAGTAGTAGCCAGGGCATTTACTTT,CASSSQGIYF
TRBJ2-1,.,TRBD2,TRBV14,TGTGCCAGCAGCCATCTCGGACTAGCGGGAGACTCCTACAATGAGCAGTTCTTC,CASSHLGLAGDSYNEQFF
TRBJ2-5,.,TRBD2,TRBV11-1,TGTGCCAGCAGCTTGGGGAGGGTACAACAAGAGACCCAGTACTTC,CASSLGRVQQETQYF
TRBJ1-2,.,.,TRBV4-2,TGTGCCAGCAGCTCCCCGACAATGAATGGCTACACCTTC,CASSSPTMNGYTF
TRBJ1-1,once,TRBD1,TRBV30,TGTGCCTGGAGGAGACAGGGAGAAGCTTTCTTT,CAWRRQGEAFF
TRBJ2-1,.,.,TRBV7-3,TGTGCCAGCAGCCGGGACTCGAGCTCCTACAATGAGCAGTTCTTC,CASSRDSSSYNEQFF
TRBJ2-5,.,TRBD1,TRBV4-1,TGCGCCAGCAGCCGTGGACAGGGGGACGGCGGGACCCAGTACTTC,CASSRGQGDGGTQYF
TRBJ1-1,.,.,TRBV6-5,TGTGCCAGCACCCGCACCGGGGACACTGAAGCTTTCTTT,CASTRTGDTEAFF
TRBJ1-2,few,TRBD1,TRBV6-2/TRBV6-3,TGTGCCAGCAGTTACTCTGTCAGGGGGACAGATGGCTACACCTTC,CASSYSVRGTDGYTF
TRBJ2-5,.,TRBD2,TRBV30,TGTGCCTGGAGTGTACTGGCGGGAGGGCCTTGGGTGGAGACCCAGTACTTC,CAWSVLAGGPWVETQYF
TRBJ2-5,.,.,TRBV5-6,TGTGCCAGCAGCTCCGGGACACTCGCTGGAGAGACCCAGTACTTC,CASSSGTLAGETQYF
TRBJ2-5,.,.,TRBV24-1,TGTGCCACCAGTGATACCAGAGGAGGGGACCGGGAGACCCAGTACTTC,CATSDTRGGDRETQYF
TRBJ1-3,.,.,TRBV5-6,TGTGCCAGCACCCCCGGGGGGGCGACTGGAAACACCATATATTTT,CASTPGGATGNTIYF
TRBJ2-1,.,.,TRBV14,TGTGCCAGCAGCCAAGATCTAAAGAGAAACAATGAGCAGTTCTTC,CASSQDLKRNNEQFF
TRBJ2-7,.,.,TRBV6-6,TGTGCCAGCAGTTACTCTCTACAGGGATACTCCTACGAGCAGTACTTC,CASSYSLQGYSYEQYF
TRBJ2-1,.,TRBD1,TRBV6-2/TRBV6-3,TGTGCCAGCAGTCTGGGACAGGGCGGCAATGAGCAGTTCTTC,CASSLGQGGNEQFF
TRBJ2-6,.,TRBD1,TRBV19,TGTGCCAGTAGTTCCCCGTTCCGGGACAGGGGGCTCGGGGCCAACGTCCTGACTTTC,CASSSPFRDRGLGANVLTF
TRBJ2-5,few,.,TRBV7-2,TGTGCCAGCAGCTTAGGCGGCCCCCGGCGGGAGACCCAGTACTTC,CASSLGGPRRETQYF
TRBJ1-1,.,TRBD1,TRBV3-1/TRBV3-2,TGTGCCAGCAGCCTAGGACAGGGTGACACTGAAGCTTTCTTT,CASSLGQGDTEAFF
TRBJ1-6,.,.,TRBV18,TGTGCCAGCTCACCAAACAGGGACTCACCCCTCCACTTT,CASSPNRDSPLHF
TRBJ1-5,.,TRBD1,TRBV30,TGTGCCTGGAGTCCAAGGACAGGACAGCGGCGGATATATAGCAATCAGCCCCAGCATTTT,CAWSPRTGQRRIYSNQPQHF
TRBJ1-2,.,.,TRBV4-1,TGCGCCAGCAGCCCGGGGTCGGGCAACTATGGCTACACCTTC,CASSPGSGNYGYTF
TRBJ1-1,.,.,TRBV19,TGTGCCAGTAGTATTCCGGGGAACACTGAAGCTTTCTTT,CASSIPGNTEAFF
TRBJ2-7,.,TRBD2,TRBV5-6,TGTGCCAGCAGCTTGGATGGGACTAGCGGGATCTCCTACGAGCAGTACTTC,CASSLDGTSGISYEQYF
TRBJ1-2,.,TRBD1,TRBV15,TGTGCCACCAGCAGGCGACAGGGTGGAGTTAACTATGGCTACACCTTC,CATSRRQGGVNYGYTF
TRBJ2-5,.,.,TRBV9,TGTGCCAGCAGCGTAGCCCCGAGGGAGGAGACCCAGTACTTC,CASSVAPREETQYF